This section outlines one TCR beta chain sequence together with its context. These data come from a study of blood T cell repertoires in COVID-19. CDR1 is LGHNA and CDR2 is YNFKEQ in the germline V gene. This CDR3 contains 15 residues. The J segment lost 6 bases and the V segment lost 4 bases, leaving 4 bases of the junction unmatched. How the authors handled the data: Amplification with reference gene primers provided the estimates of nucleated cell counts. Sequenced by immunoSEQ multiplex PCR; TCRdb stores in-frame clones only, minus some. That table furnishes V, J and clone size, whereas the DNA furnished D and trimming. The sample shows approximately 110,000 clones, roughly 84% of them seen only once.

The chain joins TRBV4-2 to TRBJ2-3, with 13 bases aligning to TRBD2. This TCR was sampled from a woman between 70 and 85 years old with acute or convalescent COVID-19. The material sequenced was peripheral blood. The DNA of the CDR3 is TGTGCCAGCAGCCCCTCGACTAGCGGGAGGGATACGCAGTATTTT. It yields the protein CASSPSTSGRDTQYF.